These T cell receptor beta chains were read from a single sample in a study of spatial heterogeneity in lung cancer. TCRdb re-derived calls from the 5' RACE reads in MiXCR, one entry per CDR3 protein. This table has under 150,000 distinct CDR3 sequences, 12% appearing once. The sample consisted of PBMCs, taken at follow-up. These TCRs come from a male donor with early-stage non-small cell lung cancer. CDR3s include the opening cysteine and the closing phenylalanine or tryptophan. Fields, in order: V gene, clone size, J gene, D gene, CDR3 protein, CDR3 DNA. A D gene is named only where the DNA matches it firmly. Not every row has a clone size; where given, it reads once, few, many or a size class.

TRBV7-2	few	TRBJ2-2	TRBD1	CASRGQGARTGELFF	TGTGCCAGCAGGGGACAGGGGGCTAGGACCGGGGAGCTGTTTTTT
TRBV28	.	TRBJ1-2	.	CASSQQGLVEGYTF	TGTGCCAGCAGTCAACAGGGACTCGTAGAAGGCTACACCTTC
TRBV9	.	TRBJ2-1	.	CASSVGTANEQFF	TGTGCCAGCAGCGTAGGGACCGCGAATGAGCAGTTCTTC
TRBV12-3/TRBV12-4	many	TRBJ1-1	.	CASRVRDSNTEAFF	TGTGCCAGCAGGGTCCGGGACTCAAACACTGAAGCTTTCTTT
TRBV9	few	TRBJ2-5	TRBD2	CASSALAGFQETQYF	TGTGCCAGCAGCGCCTTAGCGGGGTTCCAAGAGACCCAGTACTTC
TRBV9	.	TRBJ2-2	TRBD2	CASSPAGGTGELFF	TGTGCCAGCAGCCCCGCCGGGGGGACCGGGGAGCTGTTTTTT
TRBV5-4	many	TRBJ1-5	TRBD1	CASSLDRGNQPQHF	TGTGCCAGCAGCTTGGACAGGGGGAATCAGCCCCAGCATTTT
TRBV12-3/TRBV12-4	few	TRBJ1-2	.	CASSFRQGYSYTF	TGTGCCAGCAGTTTTCGGCAGGGATACAGCTACACCTTC
TRBV5-1	many	TRBJ2-3	.	CASSPSPSGTQYF	TGCGCCAGCAGCCCCTCCCCGAGTGGTACGCAGTATTTT
TRBV15	.	TRBJ2-2	.	CATSRAPPGLGTGELFF	TGTGCCACCAGCAGAGCCCCCCCGGGTCTAGGGACCGGGGAGCTGTTTTTT
TRBV7-2	.	TRBJ2-4	TRBD1	CASSLVRHRQGSIQYF	TGTGCCAGCAGCTTAGTTCGTCACCGACAGGGATCCATTCAGTACTTC
TRBV7-9	few	TRBJ2-3	TRBD1	CASSSGQPTDTQYF	TGTGCCAGCAGCTCGGGACAGCCCACAGATACGCAGTATTTT
TRBV28	.	TRBJ2-7	.	CASSLRAAYEQYF	TGTGCCAGCAGTTTGCGGGCAGCCTACGAGCAGTACTTC
TRBV29-1	many	TRBJ2-1	.	CSVASPERWLNEQFF	TGCAGCGTTGCATCGCCGGAGCGTTGGTTGAATGAGCAGTTCTTC
TRBV5-5	.	TRBJ1-4	.	CASSETGTTNKKLFF	TGTGCCAGCAGCGAGACGGGGACAACTAATAAAAAACTGTTTTTT
TRBV12-3/TRBV12-4	many	TRBJ1-4	TRBD1	CASSLNRGQVAEKLFF	TGTGCCAGCAGTTTAAATCGAGGACAGGTCGCAGAAAAACTGTTTTTT
TRBV29-1	few	TRBJ1-1	TRBD1	CSVQDRGNTEAFF	TGCAGCGTTCAGGACAGGGGGAACACTGAAGCTTTCTTT
TRBV29-1	.	TRBJ1-2	.	CSVDGLRDYGYTF	TGCAGCGTTGATGGACTCCGCGACTATGGCTACACCTTC
TRBV28	.	TRBJ1-2	.	CASSESGLGYGYTF	TGTGCCAGCAGTGAGAGTGGCTTAGGTTATGGCTACACCTTC
TRBV28	many	TRBJ2-6	.	CASSFVGTSGANVLTF	TGTGCCAGCAGTTTCGTCGGGACATCTGGGGCCAACGTCCTGACTTTC
TRBV4-2	many	TRBJ2-1	TRBD1	CASSHEQGLINEQFF	TGTGCCAGCAGCCATGAACAGGGGTTAATAAATGAGCAGTTCTTC
TRBV20-1	.	TRBJ1-1	TRBD1	CSARYAGGTEAFF	TGCAGTGCTAGGTATGCAGGGGGCACTGAAGCTTTCTTT
TRBV11-2	.	TRBJ2-7	.	CASSVGTEIHYEQYF	TGTGCCAGCAGCGTGGGAACAGAAATCCACTACGAGCAGTACTTC
TRBV6-5	few	TRBJ2-3	TRBD2	CASSFSGGDTDTQYF	TGTGCCAGCAGTTTCTCGGGGGGGGACACAGATACGCAGTATTTT
TRBV4-2	many	TRBJ2-2	.	CASNLKGGAGELFF	TGTGCCAGCAACCTAAAGGGGGGGGCCGGGGAGCTGTTTTTT
TRBV5-1	many	TRBJ1-6	.	CASSLGQESSYNSPLHF	TGCGCCAGCAGCTTGGGACAGGAGAGCTCCTATAATTCACCCCTCCACTTT
TRBV27	.	TRBJ1-5	.	CASRLYAFGGLSQPQHF	TGTGCCAGCAGACTTTATGCCTTTGGCGGTCTCAGCCAGCCCCAGCATTTT
TRBV6-1	few	TRBJ2-1	TRBD1	CASSGTGSDEQFF	TGTGCCAGCAGTGGGACAGGGTCAGATGAGCAGTTCTTC
TRBV10-3	.	TRBJ1-2	.	CAISELTSRYGYTF	TGTGCCATCAGTGAGTTGACCTCTCGCTATGGCTACACCTTC
TRBV12-3/TRBV12-4	many	TRBJ2-7	TRBD1	CASSRQGLEQYF	TGTGCCAGCAGTAGACAGGGGTTGGAGCAGTACTTC